Listed here is a single TCR beta chain. Germline CDR1 reads LGHNA; CDR2 reads YNFKEQ. This CDR3 region has 16 residues. Trimming pared 1 base from V and 0 bases from J, leaving 11 bases between. This specimen comes from a study of T cell changes during pregnancy in multiple sclerosis. Using immunoSEQ multiplex PCR, the repertoire was profiled, and TCRdb retains in-frame clones only, with some absent. The profile covers some 20,000 clones, with around 90% appearing a single time and under 0.75% taken by the ten largest. This chain connects TRBV4-2 to TRBJ2-3; D is perhaps TRBD2 (6 bases). The clonotype comes from a female donor in good health, enrolled as a control in a pregnancy study. Here the sequenced sample was CD4+ T cells from peripheral blood mononuclear cells, taken in the third trimester of pregnancy. The CDR3 region has the DNA TGTGCCAGCAGCCAAGGGGTGGCGGGGAGCACAGATACGCAGTATTTT. It encodes CASSQGVAGSTDTQYF.